This paragraph covers one T cell receptor (beta chain) sequence. The trim removed 10 bases at V and 10 bases at J, leaving 15 bases unmatched. Germline V gene lookup returns CDR1 SGHAT and CDR2 FQNNGV. The CDR3 length is 14 residues. Data came from immunoSEQ multiplex PCR; TCRdb stores just in-frame clones and leaves some out. Of 110,000 to 150,000 clones in the sample, nearly 85% were seen once. This sample was included in a study of blood T cell repertoires in COVID-19. The sequence derives from a human donor in a cohort sampled during active COVID-19. The sequenced material came from peripheral blood. This chain uses TRBV11-2 with TRBJ2-3; 9 bases fit TRBD1. This CDR3 is CATGSGTGHPAQYF. For the CDR3, the DNA is TGTGCCACCGGTTCCGGGACAGGGCATCCGGCGCAGTATTTT.